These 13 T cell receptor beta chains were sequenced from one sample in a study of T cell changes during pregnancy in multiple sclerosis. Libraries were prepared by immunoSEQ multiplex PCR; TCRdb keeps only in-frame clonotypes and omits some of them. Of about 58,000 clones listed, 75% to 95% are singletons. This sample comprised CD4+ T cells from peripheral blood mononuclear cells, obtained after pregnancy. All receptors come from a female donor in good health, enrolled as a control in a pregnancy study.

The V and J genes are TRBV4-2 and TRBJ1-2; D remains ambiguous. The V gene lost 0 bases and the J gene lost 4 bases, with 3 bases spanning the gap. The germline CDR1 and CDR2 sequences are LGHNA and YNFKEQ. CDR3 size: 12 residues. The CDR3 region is CASSQDSYGYTF. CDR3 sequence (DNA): TGTGCCAGCAGCCAAGATAGCTATGGCTACACCTTC.

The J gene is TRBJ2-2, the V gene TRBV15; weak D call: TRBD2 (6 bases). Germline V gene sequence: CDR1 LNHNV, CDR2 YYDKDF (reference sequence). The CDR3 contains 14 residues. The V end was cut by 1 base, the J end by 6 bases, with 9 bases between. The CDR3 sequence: CATSRAGEAGELFF. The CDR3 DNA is TGTGCCACCAGCAGAGCCGGGGAGGCCGGGGAGCTGTTTTTT.

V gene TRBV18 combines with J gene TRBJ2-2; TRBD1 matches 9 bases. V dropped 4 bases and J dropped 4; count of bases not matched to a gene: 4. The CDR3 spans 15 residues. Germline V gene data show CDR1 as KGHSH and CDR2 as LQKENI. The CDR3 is CASSRDRESTGELFF. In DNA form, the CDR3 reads TGTGCCAGCTCACGGGACAGGGAAAGCACCGGGGAGCTGTTTTTT.

The CDR3 DNA is TGCGCCAGCAGCTTGGTGAGCGGGGGGGCGGATGAGCAGTTCTTC. It specifies CASSLVSGGADEQFF. This chain links TRBV5-1 with TRBJ2-1; 10 positions match TRBD2. There are 15 residues in the CDR3. V shed 0 bases, J shed 8 bases, and the junction held 5 bases outside the gene matches. The germline CDR1 and CDR2 sequences are SGHRS and YFSETQ.

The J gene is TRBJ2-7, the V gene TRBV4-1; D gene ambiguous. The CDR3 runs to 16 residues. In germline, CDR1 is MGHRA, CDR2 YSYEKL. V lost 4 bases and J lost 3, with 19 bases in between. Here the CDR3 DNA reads TGCGCCAGCAGCCCCCAAACGGGTCGTCGCTTCTACGAGCAGTACTTC. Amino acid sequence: CASSPQTGRRFYEQYF.

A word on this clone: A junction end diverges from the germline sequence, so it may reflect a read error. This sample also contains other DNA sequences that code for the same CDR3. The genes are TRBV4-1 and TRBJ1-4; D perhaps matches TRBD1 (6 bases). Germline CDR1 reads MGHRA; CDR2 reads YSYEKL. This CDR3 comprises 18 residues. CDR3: CASSLRSTGMVTNEKLFF. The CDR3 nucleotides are TGCGCCAGCAGCCTGCGATCAACAGGGATGGTGACTAATGAAAAACTGTTCTTT.

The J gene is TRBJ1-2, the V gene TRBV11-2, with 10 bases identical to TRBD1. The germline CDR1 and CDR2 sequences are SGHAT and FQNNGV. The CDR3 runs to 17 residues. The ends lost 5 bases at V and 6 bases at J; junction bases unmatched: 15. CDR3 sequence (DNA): TGTGCCAGCAGCCCAATAGGGGGGGACAGGGGTAAGGATGGCTACACCTTC. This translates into CASSPIGGDRGKDGYTF.

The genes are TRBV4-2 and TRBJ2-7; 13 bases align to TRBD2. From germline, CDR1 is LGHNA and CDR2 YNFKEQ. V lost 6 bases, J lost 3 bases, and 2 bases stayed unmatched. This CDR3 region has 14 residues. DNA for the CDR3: TGTGCCAGCAGTCGGACTAGCGGGGGCTACGAGCAGTACTTC. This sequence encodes CASSRTSGGYEQYF.

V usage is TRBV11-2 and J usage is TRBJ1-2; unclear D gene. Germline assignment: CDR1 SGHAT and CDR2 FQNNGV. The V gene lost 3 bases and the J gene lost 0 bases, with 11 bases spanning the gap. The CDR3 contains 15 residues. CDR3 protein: CASSLRLVANYGYTF. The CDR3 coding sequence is TGTGCCAGCAGCTTGAGGCTGGTGGCTAACTATGGCTACACCTTC. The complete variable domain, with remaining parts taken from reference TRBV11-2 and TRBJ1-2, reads EAGVAQSPRYKIIEKRQSVAFWCNPISGHATLYWYQQILGQGPKLLIQFQNNGVVDDSQLPKDRFSAERLKGVDSTLKIQPAKLEDSAVYLCASSLRLVANYGYTFGSGTRLTVV.

The CDR3 protein is CAWKSGGNQPQHF. The CDR3 nucleotides are TGTGCCTGGAAATCAGGGGGCAATCAGCCCCAGCATTTT. The chain couples TRBV30 to TRBJ1-5, with TRBD1 as a possible D gene (6 bases). The germline gives CDR1 GTSNPN, CDR2 SVGIG (reference sequence). Trimming shortened V by 4 bases and J by 2 bases, and 9 bases separated the two germline ends. The CDR3 is 13 amino acids.

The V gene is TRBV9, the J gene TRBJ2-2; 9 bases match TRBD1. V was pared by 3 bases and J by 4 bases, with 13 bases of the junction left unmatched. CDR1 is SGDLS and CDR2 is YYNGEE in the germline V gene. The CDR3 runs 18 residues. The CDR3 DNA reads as TGTGCCAGCAGCGCGCGATCCTTCGGACAGGGGAGCACCGGGGAGCTGTTTTTT. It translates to CASSARSFGQGSTGELFF.

The chain's CDR3 is CASSLSTGAMNTEAFF. The CDR3 DNA is TGTGCCAGCAGTTTATCGACAGGGGCCATGAACACTGAAGCTTTCTTT. The chain couples TRBV27 to TRBJ1-1; 8 bases are a match to TRBD1. The CDR3 loop spans 16 amino acids. Germline V gives CDR1 MNHEY, CDR2 SMNVEV (reference sequence). V lost 0 bases to trimming and J lost 0 bases; unmatched junction nucleotides: 3.

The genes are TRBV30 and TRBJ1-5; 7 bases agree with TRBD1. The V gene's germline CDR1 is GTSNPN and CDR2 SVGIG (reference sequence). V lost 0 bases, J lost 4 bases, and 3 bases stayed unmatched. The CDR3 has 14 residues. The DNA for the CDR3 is TGTGCCTGGAGTGTAACCAGGGGGAATCAGCCCCAGCATTTT. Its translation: CAWSVTRGNQPQHF.